Reported below is one T cell receptor (beta chain). What antigen it recognizes has not been identified. No base quality values were provided; no much bigger clone lies one nucleotide off. This sample was included in a study of CD8 T cells in Susac syndrome (dated by TCRdb to the late 2010s). The study in broad terms: Repertoire sequencing was used to test whether CD8+ T cell activation and differentiation in Susac syndrome was antigen driven. The clonality of the CD8+ T cell repertoire was compared across over 10 healthy donors, some 14 Susac syndrome patients and around 15 multiple sclerosis patients.

RNA was extracted with the RNeasy kit and roughly 0.45 to 1 ug was reverse transcribed using random hexamers. The immunoSEQ multiplex PCR assay, which covers 54 Vbeta and 13 Jbeta segments, was used to amplify TCR beta CDR3 regions. To correct PCR amplification bias, a synthetic template baseline was used for both primer optimization and computational correction. On the study's bioinformatics: Only productive sequences were kept, with reads annotated to V, D and J genes according to IMGT and analyzed in immunoSEQ Analyzer. Clonality was calculated as one minus the Shannon entropy normalized by log2 of the number of productive unique sequences. For each patient and control, public and private clones were evaluated among the 100 most prevalent clones. Clones were defined as Susac-specific if absent from the healthy and MS cohorts, from 1052 published viral clones and from other ImmuneACCESS disease sequences. TCRdb redid the processing of the public reads, applying fastp at Q25 and MiXCR, and retained in-frame beta chains. Each entry is one CDR3 protein sequence, shown with its most common DNA and genes. The V and J calls follow TCRdb's processing rather than the paper's. In all, the sample holds around 70,000 distinct CDR3 sequences, and around 96% of those were seen once. Clones ranked in the top ten supply 0.56% of the sample.

Here is what the overall study found, with its caveats: The study acknowledged that relatively few individuals were included in the TCR sequencing and HLA analysis.

Peripheral blood CD8+ and CD4+ T cells from healthy donors, Susac syndrome patients and multiple sclerosis patients were profiled by high-throughput TCR beta sequencing. The multiple sclerosis controls were treatment-naive patients who had stable or active relapsing-remitting disease and met the revised McDonald criteria. CD8+ TEMRA cells were enriched by FACS, while bulk CD8+ and CD4+ T cells were purified by magnetic negative isolation. Blood was drawn into EDTA tubes, processed within 24 hours, and PBMCs were isolated by density gradient centrifugation. PBMCs intended for TCR sequencing were frozen in liquid nitrogen and were later thawed in a 37 degrees C water bath. Purity of sorted or isolated CD4+, CD8+ and CD8+ TEMRA cells was at least 90%. From V the trimming removes 6 bases and from J it removes 9 bases, while the gene matches leave 0 bases of the junction unaccounted for. From cysteine to phenylalanine, the CDR3 is 13 amino acids long. Only CDR3 DNA is held: 39 bases, read in frame from base 1. In the germline V gene (reference sequence), CDR1 corresponds to LNHNV and CDR2 to YYDKDF.

The chain couples TRBV15 to TRBJ2-1, with 15 bases matching TRBD2. The sequencing input was CD8+ T cells from PBMCs. This TCR was sampled from a human donor with multiple sclerosis. The bases read TGTGCCACCAGGGGACTAGCGGGAGGTGAGCAGTTCTTC. This yields the protein CATRGLAGGEQFF.